This TCR beta chain was sequenced in a study of blood T cell repertoires in COVID-19. Clones were sequenced by immunoSEQ multiplex PCR, and TCRdb holds only the in-frame ones, with some missing. The sample includes 200,000 to 250,000 clones, approximately 90% of them seen just once. This clone was counted between two and nine times. The germline CDR1 and CDR2 sequences are SEHNR and FQNEAQ (reference sequence). CDR3 length: 13 amino acids. The junction had 10 bases not matched to a gene; V was cut back by 11 bases and J by 4 bases. This sequence was found in a woman in her thirties or forties with acute COVID-19. This rearrangement joins TRBV7-9 to TRBJ1-1; 7 bases match TRBD1. Sequencing used PBMCs or T cells enriched from blood (not recorded which). The CDR3 reads CAGSKTGPTEAFF. CDR3 nucleotides: TGTGCCGGATCCAAGACAGGGCCCACTGAAGCTTTCTTT. The whole variable domain, filled in from reference TRBV7-9 and TRBJ1-1, reads DTGVSQNPRHKITKRGQNVTFRCDPISEHNRLYWYRQTLGQGPEFLTYFQNEAQLEKSRLLSDRFSAERPKGSFSTLEIQRTEQGDSAMYLCAGSKTGPTEAFFGQGTRLTVV.